This T cell receptor beta chain was retrieved from a study of early T cells in non-severe SARS-CoV-2 infection (dated by TCRdb to the early 2020s). In terms of the full investigation: Because TCR sequencing relied on bulk RNA taken from unsorted whole blood, pairing of alpha and beta chains was not possible. Beyond this particular receptor, the publication reports: VDJdb matching was skewed toward anti-spike CD8 responses and likely underestimated virus-specific expansions by missing private and CD4 specificities.

This clonotype was observed a handful of times. Its antigen remains undetermined. No much larger clone is present one base from it, and per-base qualities are unavailable. A case-control design nested within a healthcare worker cohort in London, UK, was used, with weekly nasopharyngeal swab PCR tests and blood sampling performed. Healthcare workers were enrolled in the week of the UK lockdown, from 23 to 31 March 2020, and were followed every week for up to roughly 15 weeks. Library construction relied on 5' RACE. TCRdb lists the instrument as NextSeq 500. The TCR library protocol attached unique molecular identifiers to individual cDNA molecules to correct for sequencing error and PCR bias. TCR alpha and beta chains were both sequenced, and the abundances of alpha and beta sequences in each sample were closely correlated with each other. In the paper's pipeline: Decombinator V4 was used to annotate the V gene, J gene and CDR3 of the TCR sequences. TCRs were defined as expanded if a significant change between any two time points was detected under a Poisson model with p below 0.0001. TCR abundances were normalised to the total number of TCRs sequenced per sample and were expressed as counts per million. TRAV1-2 paired with TRAJ12, TRAJ20 or TRAJ33 defined MAIT TCRs, while TRAV10 paired with TRAJ18 defined iNKT TCRs. VDJdb, accessed on 1 November 2021, was searched for TCRs annotated for CMV, EBV and SARS-CoV-2, and TCRs annotated for more than one antigen were excluded. The public reads were reanalyzed by TCRdb: fastp trimming at Q25, MiXCR alignment, in-frame beta chains only. Every distinct CDR3 protein forms one entry, paired with its most common genes and DNA. The V and J calls follow TCRdb's processing rather than the paper's. Here the sample has 50,000 to 60,000 distinct CDR3 sequences; approximately 9.7% occur a single time. The ten largest make up 20% to 25% of the sample.

The CDR3 starts with the cysteine, ends with the phenylalanine, and has 13 residues. Only the CDR3 portion is preserved as DNA: 39 bases, with reading frame beginning at the first base. Taken from the germline V gene, the CDR1 and CDR2 loops are MGHDK and SYGVNS. Trimming at the junction amounts to 4 bases on V and 0 bases on J, and the germline ends lie 6 bases apart. The source material was whole blood. This clonotype was obtained from an adult who was a healthcare worker with PCR-confirmed SARS-CoV-2 infection or an uninfected control (not recorded which). Rearrangement joined TRBV25-1 to TRBJ1-2, with an unclear D gene assignment. In nucleotide form, the sequence is TGTGCCAGCAGTGTAGATTCTAACTATGGCTACACCTTC. This encodes CASSVDSNYGYTF.